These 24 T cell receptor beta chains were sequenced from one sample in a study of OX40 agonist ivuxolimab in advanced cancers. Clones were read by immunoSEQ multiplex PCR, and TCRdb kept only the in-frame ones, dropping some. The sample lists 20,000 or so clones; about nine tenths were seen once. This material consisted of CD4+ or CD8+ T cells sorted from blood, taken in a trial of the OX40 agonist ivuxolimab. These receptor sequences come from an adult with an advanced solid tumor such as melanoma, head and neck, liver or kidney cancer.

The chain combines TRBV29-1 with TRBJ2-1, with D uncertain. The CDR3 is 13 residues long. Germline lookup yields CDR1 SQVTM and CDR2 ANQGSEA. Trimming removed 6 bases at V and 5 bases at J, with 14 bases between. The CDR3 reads CSVFWTDNNEQFF. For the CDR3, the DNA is TGCAGCGTATTCTGGACCGACAACAATGAGCAGTTCTTC.

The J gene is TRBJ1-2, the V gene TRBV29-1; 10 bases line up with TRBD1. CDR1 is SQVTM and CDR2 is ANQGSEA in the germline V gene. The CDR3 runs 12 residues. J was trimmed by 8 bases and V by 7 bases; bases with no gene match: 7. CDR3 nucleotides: TGCAGCGCCGAGACAGGGGGCAACGGCTACACCTTC. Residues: CSAETGGNGYTF.

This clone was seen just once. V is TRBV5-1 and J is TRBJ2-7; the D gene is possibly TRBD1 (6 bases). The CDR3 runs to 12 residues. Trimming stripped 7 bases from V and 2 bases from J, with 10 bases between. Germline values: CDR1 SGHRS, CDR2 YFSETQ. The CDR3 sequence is CASGTGPYEQYF. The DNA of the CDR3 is TGCGCCAGCGGTACAGGGCCCTACGAGCAGTACTTC.

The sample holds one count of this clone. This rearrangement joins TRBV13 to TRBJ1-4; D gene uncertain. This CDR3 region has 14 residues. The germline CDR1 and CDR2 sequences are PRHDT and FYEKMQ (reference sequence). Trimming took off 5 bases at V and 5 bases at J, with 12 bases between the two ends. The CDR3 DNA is TGTGCCAGCAGCGACTCGGTAGGGAATGAAAAACTGTTTTTT. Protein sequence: CASSDSVGNEKLFF. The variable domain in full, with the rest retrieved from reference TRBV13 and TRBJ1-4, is AAGVIQSPRHLIKEKRETATLKCYPIPRHDTVYWYQQGPGQDPQFLISFYEKMQSDKGSIPDRFSAQQFSDYHSELNMSSLELGDSALYFCASSDSVGNEKLFFGSGTQLSVL.

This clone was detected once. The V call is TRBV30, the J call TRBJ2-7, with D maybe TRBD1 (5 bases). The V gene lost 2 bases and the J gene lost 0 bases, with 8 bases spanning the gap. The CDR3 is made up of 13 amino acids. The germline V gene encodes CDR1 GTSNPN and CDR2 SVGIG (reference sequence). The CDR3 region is CAWSSGHSYEQYF. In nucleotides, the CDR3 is TGTGCCTGGAGTTCAGGGCACTCCTACGAGCAGTACTTC. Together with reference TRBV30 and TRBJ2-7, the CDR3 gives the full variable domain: SQTIHQWPATLVQPVGSPLSLECTVEGTSNPNLYWYRQAAGRGLQLLFYSVGIGQISSEVPQNLSASRPQDRQFILSSKKLLLSDSGFYLCAWSSGHSYEQYFGPGTRLTVT.

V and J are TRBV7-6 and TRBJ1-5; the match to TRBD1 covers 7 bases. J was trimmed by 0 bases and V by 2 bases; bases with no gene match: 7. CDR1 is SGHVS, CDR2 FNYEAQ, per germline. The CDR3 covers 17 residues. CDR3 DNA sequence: TGTGCCAGCAGCTTAAAAGGGGGCAGGGATAGCAATCAGCCCCAGCATTTT. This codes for CASSLKGGRDSNQPQHF.

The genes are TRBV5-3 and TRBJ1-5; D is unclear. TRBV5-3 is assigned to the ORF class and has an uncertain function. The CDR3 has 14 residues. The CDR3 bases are TGTGTCCCCCCCGGCGTGTCCTTCAATCAGCCCCAGCATTTT. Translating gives CVPPGVSFNQPQHF.

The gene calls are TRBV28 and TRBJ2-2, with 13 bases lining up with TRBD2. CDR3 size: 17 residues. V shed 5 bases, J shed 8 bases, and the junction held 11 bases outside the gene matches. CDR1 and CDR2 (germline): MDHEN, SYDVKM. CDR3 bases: TGTGCCAGCAGTCTCCGGACTAGCGGGAGTATTCTTGGGGAGCTGTTTTTT. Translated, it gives CASSLRTSGSILGELFF.

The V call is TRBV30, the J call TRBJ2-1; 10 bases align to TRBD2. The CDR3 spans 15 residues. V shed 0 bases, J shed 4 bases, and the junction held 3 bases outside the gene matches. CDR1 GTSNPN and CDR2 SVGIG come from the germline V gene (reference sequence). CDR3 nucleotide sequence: TGTGCCTGGAGTGTACAAGCGGGGGGGTACAATGAGCAGTTCTTC. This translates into CAWSVQAGGYNEQFF.

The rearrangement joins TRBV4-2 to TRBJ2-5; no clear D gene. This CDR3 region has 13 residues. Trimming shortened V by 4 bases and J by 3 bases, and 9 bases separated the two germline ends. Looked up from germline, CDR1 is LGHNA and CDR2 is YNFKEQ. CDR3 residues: CASSPVLEETQYF. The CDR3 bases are TGTGCCAGCAGCCCCGTCCTAGAAGAGACCCAGTACTTC.

The CDR3: CATLTLVTNPYEQYF. The CDR3 nucleotides read TGCGCCACTCTAACACTAGTCACTAATCCCTACGAGCAGTACTTC. This chain joins TRBV10-2 and TRBJ2-7; the D gene is possibly TRBD2 (5 bases). The CDR3 loop spans 15 amino acids. CDR1 and CDR2 from the germline V gene are WSHSY and SAAADI. V shed 10 bases and J shed 2 bases, with 21 bases lying between them.

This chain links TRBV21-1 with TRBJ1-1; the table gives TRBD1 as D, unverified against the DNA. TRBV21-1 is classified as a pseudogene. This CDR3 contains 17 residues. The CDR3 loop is CASSTQDRAGLGTEAFF. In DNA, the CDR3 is TGTGCCAGCAGCACACAGGACAGGGCGGGTCTCGGCACTGAAGCTTTCTTT.

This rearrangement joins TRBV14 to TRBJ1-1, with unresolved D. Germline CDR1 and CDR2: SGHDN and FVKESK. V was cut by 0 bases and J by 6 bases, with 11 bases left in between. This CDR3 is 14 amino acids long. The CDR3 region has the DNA TGTGCCAGCAGCCAAGATAGGGAGGTCCCTGAAGCTTTCTTT. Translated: CASSQDREVPEAFF. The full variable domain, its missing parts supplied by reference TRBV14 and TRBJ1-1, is EAGVTQFPSHSVIEKGQTVTLRCDPISGHDNLYWYRRVMGKEIKFLLHFVKESKQDESGMPNNRFLAERTGGTYSTLKVQPAELEDSGVYFCASSQDREVPEAFFGQGTRLTVV.

CDR3 DNA sequence: TGTGCCAGTATATCCGCCGGGACAGATACGCAGTATTTT. Residues: CASISAGTDTQYF. The chain is built from TRBV19 and TRBJ2-3; unclear D gene. The germline V and J ends were trimmed by 7 bases and 3 bases, with 11 bases remaining between them. The CDR3 spans 13 residues. Germline V CDR1 and CDR2: LNHDA, SQIVND (reference sequence).

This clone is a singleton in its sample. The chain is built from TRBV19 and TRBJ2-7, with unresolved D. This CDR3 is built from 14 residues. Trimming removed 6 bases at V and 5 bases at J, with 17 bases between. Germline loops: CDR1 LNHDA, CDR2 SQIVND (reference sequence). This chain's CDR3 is CASSAMWRWDEQYF. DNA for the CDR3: TGTGCCAGTAGCGCCATGTGGAGATGGGACGAGCAGTACTTC. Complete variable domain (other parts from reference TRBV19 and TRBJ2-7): DGGITQSPKYLFRKEGQNVTLSCEQNLNHDAMYWYRQDPGQGLRLIYYSQIVNDFQKGDIAEGYSVSREKKESFPLTVTSAQKNPTAFYLCASSAMWRWDEQYFGPGTRLTVT.

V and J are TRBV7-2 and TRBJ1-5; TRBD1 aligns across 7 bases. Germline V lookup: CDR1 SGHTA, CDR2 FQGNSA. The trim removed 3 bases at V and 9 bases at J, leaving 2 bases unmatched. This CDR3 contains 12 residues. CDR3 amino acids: CASSFHRGPQHF. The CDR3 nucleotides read TGTGCCAGCAGCTTCCACAGGGGGCCCCAGCATTTT.

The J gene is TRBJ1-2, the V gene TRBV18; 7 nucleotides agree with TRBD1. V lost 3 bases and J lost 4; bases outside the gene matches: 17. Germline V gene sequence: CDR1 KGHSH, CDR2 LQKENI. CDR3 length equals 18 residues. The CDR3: CASSPLAGTASFFYGYTF. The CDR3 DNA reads TGTGCCAGCTCACCTCTAGCCGGGACAGCAAGCTTTTTCTATGGCTACACCTTC.

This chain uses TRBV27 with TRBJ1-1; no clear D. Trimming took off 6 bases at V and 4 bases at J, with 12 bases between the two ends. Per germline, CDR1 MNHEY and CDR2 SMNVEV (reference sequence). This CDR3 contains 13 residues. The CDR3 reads CASSLHTGTEAFF. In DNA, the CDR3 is TGTGCCAGCAGCCTTCATACGGGCACTGAAGCTTTCTTT.

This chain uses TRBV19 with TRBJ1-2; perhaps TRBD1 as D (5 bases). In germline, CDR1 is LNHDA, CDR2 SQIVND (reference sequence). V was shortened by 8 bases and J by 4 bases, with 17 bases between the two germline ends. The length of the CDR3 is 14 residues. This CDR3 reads CASSGWGRGYGYTF. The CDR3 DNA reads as TGTGCCAGTTCCGGGTGGGGGAGAGGCTATGGCTACACCTTC.

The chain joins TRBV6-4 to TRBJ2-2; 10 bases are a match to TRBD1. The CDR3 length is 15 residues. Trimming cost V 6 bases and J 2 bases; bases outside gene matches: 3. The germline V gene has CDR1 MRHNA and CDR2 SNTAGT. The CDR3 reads CASSPTGGNTGELFF. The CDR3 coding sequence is TGTGCCAGCAGCCCGACAGGGGGCAACACCGGGGAGCTGTTTTTT.

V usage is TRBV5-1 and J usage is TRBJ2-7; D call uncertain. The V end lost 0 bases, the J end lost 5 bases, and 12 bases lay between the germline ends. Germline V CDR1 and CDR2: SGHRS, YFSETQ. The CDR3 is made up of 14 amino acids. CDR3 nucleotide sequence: TGCGCCAGCAGCTTGGAGGTCCCTCAGGACGAGCAGTACTTC. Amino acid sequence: CASSLEVPQDEQYF.

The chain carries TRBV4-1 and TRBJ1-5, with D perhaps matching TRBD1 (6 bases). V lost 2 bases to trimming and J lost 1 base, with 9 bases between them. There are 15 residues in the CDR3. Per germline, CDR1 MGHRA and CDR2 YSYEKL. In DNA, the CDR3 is TGCGCCAGCAGCCAAAAACAGGGAAGCAATCAGCCCCAGCATTTT. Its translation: CASSQKQGSNQPQHF.

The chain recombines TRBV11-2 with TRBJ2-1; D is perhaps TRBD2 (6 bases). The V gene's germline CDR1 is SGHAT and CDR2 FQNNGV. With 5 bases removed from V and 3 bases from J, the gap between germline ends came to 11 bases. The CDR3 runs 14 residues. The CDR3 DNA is TGTGCCAGCAGCCCATTTAGCGGCTACAATGAGCAGTTCTTC. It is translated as CASSPFSGYNEQFF.

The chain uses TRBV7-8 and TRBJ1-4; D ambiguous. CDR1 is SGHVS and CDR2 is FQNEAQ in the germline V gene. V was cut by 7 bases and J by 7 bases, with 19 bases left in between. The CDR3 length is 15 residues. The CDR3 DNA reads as TGTGCCAGCACCCCCGGAGAATTAGACGGTGAAAAACTGTTTTTT. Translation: CASTPGELDGEKLFF. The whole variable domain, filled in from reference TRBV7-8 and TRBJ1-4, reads GAGVSQSPRYKVAKRGQDVALRCDPISGHVSLFWYQQALGQGPEFLTYFQNEAQLDKSGLPSDRFFAERPEGSVSTLKIQRTQQEDSAVYLCASTPGELDGEKLFFGSGTQLSVL.